A single T cell receptor beta chain is shown here with its context. As yet, its antigen is unknown. CDR1 is SGHTA, CDR2 FQGNSA, per germline. V lost 0 bases to trimming and J lost 7 bases; unmatched junction nucleotides: 11. The CDR3 has 17 residues. This sample was included in a study of T cell responses to AZD1222 COVID-19 vaccine. At the level of the study: Second-dose groups at about 4 or about 12 weeks were pooled.

General study findings and limits: CD4 TCRs linked to vaccination spanned spike, dominating at 160-218 and 743-854. Only 5 or 6 people who got AZD1222 tested seropositive at baseline. Clonal diversity was possibly underestimated; the donors were predominantly white British and more often female.

Data came from immunoSEQ multiplex PCR; TCRdb stores just in-frame clones and leaves some out. The sample yields some 150,000 clones, 80% to 95% seen once. The chain combines TRBV7-2 with TRBJ2-1; 8 bases align to TRBD2. The clonotype comes from an adult in good health. The sample was peripheral blood, taken on day 0 of AZD1222 vaccination. The CDR3 loop reads CASSLAGGTRGKNEQFF. The CDR3, as DNA: TGTGCCAGCAGCTTAGCCGGTGGGACTAGAGGTAAGAATGAGCAGTTCTTC.